This entry is about one TCR beta chain. In germline, CDR1 is MNHNS, CDR2 SASEGT. Unmatched junction bases numbered 9, after V lost 9 bases and J lost 1 base. This CDR3 has 14 amino acids. Synthesis of TCR beta cDNA was carried out from around 540 ng total RNA with a constant-region primer. Nested multiplex PCR, run for three rounds with slightly modified ARM-PCR, yielded TCR beta libraries. TRBV1-TRBV30 forward primers paired with a C-beta reverse primer were used in the first two PCR rounds, which ran approximately 11 cycles each. TCRdb re-called the multiplex PCR reads through MiXCR, storing one row per CDR3 protein. The data show more than 70,000 distinct CDR3 sequences, over 60% seen once. This specimen belongs to a study of tumor-infiltrating lymphocytes in primary liver carcinoma. The roughly 19-32 mg bulk tissue piece was not sorted before simultaneous RNA and DNA extraction.

Source material: liver tumor tissue from sampling region 1. This sample's subset: tumor region T1, superior pole. The chain recombines TRBV6-1 with TRBJ2-7; the match to TRBD1 covers 7 bases. The clonotype originates from a middle-aged man with primary liver carcinoma and hepatitis B virus infection. The CDR3 nucleotides read TGTGCCAGTATTGGACAGGAAGGGTCCTACGAGCAGTACTTC. It codes for CASIGQEGSYEQYF.